This T cell receptor (beta chain) was obtained from a study of cytomegalovirus exposure and HLA in healthy donors. The study, taken as a whole, reports: The number of N-insertions in an Asian-associated ancestry cluster was reportedly below the roughly 700-donor mean in a later analysis. Researchers reported in a later analysis that common viral pathogens appeared linked to several top clusters. For TCR beta chains, V- and J-gene trimming was later linked to a missense DCLRE1C variant.

The CDR3 is made up of 19 amino acids. V lost 4 bases to trimming and J lost 2 bases; unmatched junction nucleotides: 9. Per the germline V gene, CDR1 is LGHNA and CDR2 is YSLEER. As for this clone: What it recognizes is unknown.

Both 60 Vbeta primers and 13 Jbeta primers went into the PCR. TCRdb keeps only in-frame clones here, not all; method: immunoSEQ multiplex PCR. The sample records some 180,000 clones, 65% to 90% being singletons. This TCR was recovered from a woman aged 50 to 60 in good health and CMV-seronegative. The source material was PBMCs. V usage is TRBV4-3 and J usage is TRBJ2-3; 16 bases are shared with TRBD2. The CDR3 loop is CASSPRGLAGGGDTDTQYF. CDR3 DNA: TGCGCCAGCAGCCCACGGGGACTAGCGGGGGGGGGCGACACAGATACGCAGTATTTT.